These 2 T cell receptor beta chains came from one sample sequenced in a study of T cell responses to AZD1222 COVID-19 vaccine. Libraries were prepared by immunoSEQ multiplex PCR; TCRdb keeps only in-frame clonotypes and omits some of them. In the table there are fewer than 150,000 clones, around nine tenths of which are singletons. The sequencing here drew on peripheral blood, taken on day 0 of AZD1222 vaccination. The receptors stem from an adult in good health.

The chain uses TRBV30 and TRBJ1-2; 8 bases fit TRBD1. From germline, CDR1 is GTSNPN and CDR2 SVGIG (reference sequence). After removal of 3 bases from V and 2 bases from J, the junction contained 11 bases not matched to a gene. The CDR3 totals 16 residues. This CDR3 reads CAWRVRDRLYNYGYTF. CDR3 nucleotide sequence: TGTGCCTGGAGGGTGAGGGACAGGTTGTACAACTATGGCTACACCTTC.

CDR3 protein: CASSPQTGGSGNTIYF. The CDR3 nucleotides are TGTGCCAGCAGCCCCCAGACAGGGGGCTCTGGAAACACCATATATTTT. The chain is built from TRBV11-2 and TRBJ1-3; 9 positions match TRBD1. J was trimmed by 0 bases and V by 5 bases; bases with no gene match: 5. The CDR3 has 16 amino acids. The germline gives CDR1 SGHAT, CDR2 FQNNGV.